This T cell receptor (beta chain) was identified in a study of Tregs in tolerant kidney transplant recipients. The germline V gene encodes CDR1 SGHKS and CDR2 YYEKEE (reference sequence). Between the trimmed V and J ends, which lost 0 bases and 9 bases, there was a span of 13 bases. CDR3 length equals 14 residues. Only in-frame clones appear in the TCRdb table, and some are missing; sequencing was by immunoSEQ multiplex PCR. The sample lists 85,000 to 90,000 clones; 90% to 95% were seen once. The receptor's source is a human donor in good health. Sequences were obtained from CD8+ T cells from blood. V usage is TRBV5-5 and J usage is TRBJ1-5; D is uncertain. CDR3 nucleotide sequence: TGTGCCAGCAGCTTGGGACTACCGTTCGGGCCCCAGCATTTT. It encodes CASSLGLPFGPQHF.